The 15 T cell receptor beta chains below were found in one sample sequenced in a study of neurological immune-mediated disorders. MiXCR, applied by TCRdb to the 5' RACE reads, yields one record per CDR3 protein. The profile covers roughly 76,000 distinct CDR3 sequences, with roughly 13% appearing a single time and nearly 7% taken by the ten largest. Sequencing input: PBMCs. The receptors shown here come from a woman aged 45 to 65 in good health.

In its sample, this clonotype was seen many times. CDR3 region: CASSLEPGPHNEQFF. The CDR3 bases are TGCGCCAGCAGCTTGGAGCCGGGACCCCACAATGAGCAGTTCTTC. The gene calls are TRBV5-1 and TRBJ2-1; perhaps D is TRBD1 or TRBD2 (5 bases each). V was pared by 0 bases and J by 5 bases, with 12 bases between. CDR1 is SGHRS and CDR2 is YFSETQ in the germline V gene. This CDR3 is built from 15 residues.

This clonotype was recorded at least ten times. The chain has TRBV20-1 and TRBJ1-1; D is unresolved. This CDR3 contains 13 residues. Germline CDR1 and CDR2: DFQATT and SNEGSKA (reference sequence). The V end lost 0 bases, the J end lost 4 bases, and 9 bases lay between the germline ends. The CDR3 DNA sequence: TGCAGTGCTAGAGATCCCCCCAGCACTGAAGCTTTCTTT. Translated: CSARDPPSTEAFF.

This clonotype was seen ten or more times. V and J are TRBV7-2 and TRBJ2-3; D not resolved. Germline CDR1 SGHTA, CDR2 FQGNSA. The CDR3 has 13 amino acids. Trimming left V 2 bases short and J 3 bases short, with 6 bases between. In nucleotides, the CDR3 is TGTGCCAGCAGCTTAAGCGTGACAGATACGCAGTATTTT. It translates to CASSLSVTDTQYF.

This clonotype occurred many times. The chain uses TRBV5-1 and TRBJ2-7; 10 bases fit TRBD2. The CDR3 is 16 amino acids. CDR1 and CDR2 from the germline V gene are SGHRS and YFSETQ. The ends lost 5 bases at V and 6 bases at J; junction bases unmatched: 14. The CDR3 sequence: CASSPWNLAGAGEQYF. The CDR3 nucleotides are TGCGCCAGCAGTCCATGGAATCTAGCGGGGGCCGGCGAGCAGTACTTC.

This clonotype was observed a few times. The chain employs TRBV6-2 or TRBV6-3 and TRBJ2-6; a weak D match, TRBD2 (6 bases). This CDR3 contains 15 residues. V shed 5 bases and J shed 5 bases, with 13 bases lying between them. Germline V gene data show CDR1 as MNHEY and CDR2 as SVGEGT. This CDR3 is CASSPGGTWANVLTF. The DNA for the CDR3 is TGTGCCAGCAGTCCCGGGGGTACCTGGGCCAACGTCCTGACTTTC.

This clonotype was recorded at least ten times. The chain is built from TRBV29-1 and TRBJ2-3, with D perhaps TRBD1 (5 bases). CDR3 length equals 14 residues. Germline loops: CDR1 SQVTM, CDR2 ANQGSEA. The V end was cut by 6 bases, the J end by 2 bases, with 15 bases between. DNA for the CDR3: TGCAGCGTGAGTGGATTAGGGGACACAGATACGCAGTATTTT. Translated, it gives CSVSGLGDTDTQYF.

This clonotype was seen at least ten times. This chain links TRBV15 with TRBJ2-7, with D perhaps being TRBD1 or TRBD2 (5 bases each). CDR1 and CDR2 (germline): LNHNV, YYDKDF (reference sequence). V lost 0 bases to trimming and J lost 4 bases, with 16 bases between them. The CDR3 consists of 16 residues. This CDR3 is CATSRDLGTLRYEQYF. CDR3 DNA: TGTGCCACCAGCAGAGATCTCGGGACCCTACGGTACGAGCAGTACTTC.

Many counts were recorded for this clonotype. In DNA form, the CDR3 reads TGTGCCAGCAGCTTACAAGCGACAGATACGCAGTATTTT. Its protein is CASSLQATDTQYF. The chain combines TRBV7-9 with TRBJ2-3; D call uncertain. The V end was cut by 2 bases, the J end by 3 bases, with 6 bases between. Germline CDR1 is SEHNR and CDR2 is FQNEAQ (reference sequence). CDR3 length: 13 amino acids.

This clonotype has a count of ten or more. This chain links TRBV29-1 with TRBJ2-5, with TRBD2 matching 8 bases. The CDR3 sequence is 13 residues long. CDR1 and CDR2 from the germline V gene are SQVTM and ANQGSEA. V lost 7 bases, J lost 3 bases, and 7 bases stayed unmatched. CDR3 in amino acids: CSASRGLEETQYF. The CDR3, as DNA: TGCAGCGCAAGTCGGGGACTAGAAGAGACCCAGTACTTC.

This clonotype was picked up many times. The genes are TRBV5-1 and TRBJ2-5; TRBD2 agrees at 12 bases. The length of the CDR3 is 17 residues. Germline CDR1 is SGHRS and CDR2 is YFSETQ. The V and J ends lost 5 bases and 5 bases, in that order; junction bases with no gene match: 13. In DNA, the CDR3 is TGCGCCAGCAGTAAAGTACCAAGACTAGCGGGGGTTGAGACCCAGTACTTC. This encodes CASSKVPRLAGVETQYF.

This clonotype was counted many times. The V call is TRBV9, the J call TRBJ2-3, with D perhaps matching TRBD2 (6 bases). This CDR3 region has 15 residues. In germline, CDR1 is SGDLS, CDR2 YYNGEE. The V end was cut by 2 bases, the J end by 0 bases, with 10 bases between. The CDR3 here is CASSVDRGSTDTQYF. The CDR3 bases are TGTGCCAGCAGCGTGGACCGGGGGAGCACAGATACGCAGTATTTT. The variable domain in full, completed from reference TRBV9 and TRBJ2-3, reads DSGVTQTPKHLITATGQRVTLRCSPRSGDLSVYWYQQSLDQGLQFLIQYYNGEERAKGNILERFSAQQFPDLHSELNLSSLELGDSALYFCASSVDRGSTDTQYFGPGTRLTVL.

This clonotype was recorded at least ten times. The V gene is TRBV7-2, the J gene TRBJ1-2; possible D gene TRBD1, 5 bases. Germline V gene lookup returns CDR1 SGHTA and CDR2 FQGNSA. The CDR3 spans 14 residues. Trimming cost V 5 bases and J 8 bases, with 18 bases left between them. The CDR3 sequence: CASSPSTWGTGYTF. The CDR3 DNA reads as TGTGCCAGCAGCCCATCTACTTGGGGGACGGGCTACACCTTC.

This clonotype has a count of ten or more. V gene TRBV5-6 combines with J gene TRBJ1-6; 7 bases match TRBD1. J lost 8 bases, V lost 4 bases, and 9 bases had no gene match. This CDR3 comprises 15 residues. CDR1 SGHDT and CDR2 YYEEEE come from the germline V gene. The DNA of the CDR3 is TGTGCCAGCAGCCACAGGGGAGGAGGGGATTCACCCCTCCACTTT. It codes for CASSHRGGGDSPLHF.

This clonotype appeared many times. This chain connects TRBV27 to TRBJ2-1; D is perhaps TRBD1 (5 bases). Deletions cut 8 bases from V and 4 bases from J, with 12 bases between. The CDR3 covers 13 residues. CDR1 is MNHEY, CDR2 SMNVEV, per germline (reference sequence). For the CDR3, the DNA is TGTGCCAGCGGCCCGACAGTTTACAATGAGCAGTTCTTC. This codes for CASGPTVYNEQFF.

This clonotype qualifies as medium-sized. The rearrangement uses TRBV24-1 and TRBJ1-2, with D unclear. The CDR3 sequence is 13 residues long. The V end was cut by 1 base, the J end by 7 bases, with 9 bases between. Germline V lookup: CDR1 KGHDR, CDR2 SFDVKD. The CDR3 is CATSDLRGLGYTF. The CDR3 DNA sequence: TGTGCCACCAGTGATTTACGGGGTCTTGGCTACACCTTC.